This T cell receptor (beta chain) was sequenced for a study of cytomegalovirus exposure and HLA in healthy donors. Whole-study results and caveats: The dataset shows that most TCR sequences were rare, while some public TCRs occurred in many donors. Associated with cytomegalovirus, according to the listing, were 164 TCR beta chains.

Concerning this clone itself: The target antigen is unknown.

Use of 60 Vbeta and 13 Jbeta primers characterized the PCR. TCRdb's copy holds only in-frame clones and misses some; the assay was immunoSEQ multiplex PCR. This table holds around 200,000 clones, 75% to 85% found once. V lost 7 bases and J 1 base, leaving 10 bases between the germline ends. The V gene's germline CDR1 is LNHDA and CDR2 SQIVND (reference sequence). The CDR3 is 13 residues long. It was healthy bone marrow donors who served as donors. The V and J genes are TRBV19 and TRBJ1-1; D is uncertain. This TCR was sampled from a girl between 5 and 17 years old in good health and CMV-seronegative. Sequenced material: PBMCs. In DNA form, the CDR3 reads TGTGCCAGTACGTCGAGCGCGAACACTGAAGCTTTCTTT. Its translation: CASTSSANTEAFF.